The entry that follows covers one T cell receptor (beta chain) sequence. The antigen is unknown. The sample comes from a study of OX40 agonist ivuxolimab in advanced cancers. Overall study context: Ivuxolimab, an antibody acting as an agonist of OX40 (CD134), was used to treat patients.

Study-level results: Compared with CD4+, CD8+ T cells on average had more expanded clones. CD4+ and CD8+ T cells in blood underwent clonal expansion by week 6 at 0.1 to 3.0 mg/kg.

Per germline, CDR1 SGHRS and CDR2 YFSETQ. The CDR3 consists of 15 residues. V shed 6 bases and J 0 bases; nucleotides not matched to a gene: 5. The data were produced by immunoSEQ multiplex PCR, yet TCRdb's version contains in-frame clones alone and is incomplete. Among roughly 100,000 clones listed, approximately 86% were seen once. Individuals having autoimmune disease history or systemic immunosuppression were not enrolled. This sequence was found in an adult with an advanced solid tumor such as melanoma, head and neck, liver or kidney cancer. The chain uses TRBV5-1 and TRBJ2-1; TRBD1 aligns across 8 bases. The specimen was CD4+ or CD8+ T cells sorted from blood, collected in a trial of the OX40 agonist ivuxolimab. CDR3 DNA: TGCGCCAGCAACAGACAGGGGTACTCCTACAATGAGCAGTTCTTC. Translated, it gives CASNRQGYSYNEQFF.